This entry features one TCR beta chain sequence. This sample stems from a study of blood T cell repertoires in COVID-19. Study-level information: Specimens from acute and convalescent COVID-19 originated in the United States, Italy and Spain. T cells, B-cell-depleted T cells, or PBMCs provided the cDNA or gDNA that served as material.

Seattle patient enrollment occurred during active infection, with longitudinal follow-up thereafter. The CDR3 has 12 residues. Looked up from germline, CDR1 is SQVTM and CDR2 is ANQGSEA. V was clipped by 7 bases and J by 4 bases, with 10 bases between them. Original data processing: Reference gene primer amplification in the assay estimated nucleated cell counts. Repertoires were generated with immunoSEQ multiplex PCR, while TCRdb's copy carries only in-frame clones and drops some. V and J calls plus clone size are reproduced from that table; the DNA served to infer D and trimming. In the table there are approximately 290,000 clones, 80% to 85% of which are singletons.

The rearrangement joins TRBV29-1 to TRBJ1-4; the D gene is possibly TRBD1 (5 bases). The sequenced sample consisted of peripheral blood. The TCR comes from a person aged 65 to 79 with COVID-19, enrolled during active disease. The CDR3 DNA is TGCAGCGGGGCAGGGTTTAATGAAAAACTGTTTTTT. Translation gives CSGAGFNEKLFF. Full variable domain (rest looked up from reference TRBV29-1 and TRBJ1-4): SAVISQKPSRDICQRGTSLTIQCQVDSQVTMMFWYRQQPGQSLTLIATANQGSEATYESGFVIDKFPISRPNLTFSTLTVSNMSPEDSSIYLCSGAGFNEKLFFGSGTQLSVL.